The entry that follows covers one T cell receptor beta chain sequence. The V and J ends lost 2 bases and 2 bases respectively, with 6 bases between them. This CDR3 has 13 amino acids. Germline values: CDR1 KGHSH, CDR2 LQKENI. This sample stems from a study of T cells after posttransplantation cyclophosphamide. The repertoire was sequenced with immunoSEQ multiplex PCR; TCRdb's copy has only in-frame clones and lacks some. Of about 52,000 clones listed, 90% to 95% were seen once; the top ten hold around 2.8%. This clonotype originated in a woman aged 25 to 39 in good health and a related stem cell transplant donor. The sequenced sample consisted of PBMCs. The genes are TRBV18 and TRBJ1-2, with D possibly being TRBD1 (5 bases). CDR3: CASSPTGNYGYTF. The DNA of the CDR3 is TGTGCCAGCTCACCAACAGGCAACTATGGCTACACCTTC.